This TCR beta chain was documented in a study of a mutant IDH1 vaccine in newly diagnosed glioma. Study context: Treated patients showed a male proportion of roughly 62%, a female proportion of approximately 40%, and a mean age of approximately 40 years. The therapy given earlier, which was standard therapy, consisted of radiotherapy, temozolomide, or both, and most of the patients received both. Study results and caveats: Apparently unrelated to pseudoprogression were changes in the top peripheral T cell clonotypes.

The method was immunoSEQ multiplex PCR; TCRdb's version includes in-frame clones alone and lacks a portion of them. The sample yields 90,000 to 100,000 clones, around nine tenths seen once. Time point denoted: baseline, week 1 (first vaccination visit). Indicated treatment: pre-vaccination baseline after standard-of-care therapy. Each tumor in the donors was a new WHO grade 3 or 4 astrocytoma, IDH1-mutant and ATRX-lost. This clone appeared once. Its specificity is unknown. The sequence was collected from a woman aged 45-59 years with glioma. The sample consisted of PBMCs, taken from a glioma patient treated with radiotherapy, temozolomide or both.

CDR3 nucleotides: TGTGCCAGCAGCTTGTGGCCCACCACCGGGACTAGCGGCGGGGAGCTGTTTTTT. Translation gives CASSLWPTTGTSGGELFF. The V and J genes are TRBV7-2 and TRBJ2-2, with 11 nucleotides matching TRBD2. The CDR3 sequence is 18 residues long. V was clipped by 3 bases and J by 7 bases; unmatched bases: 13. CDR1 SGHTA and CDR2 FQGNSA come from the germline V gene.